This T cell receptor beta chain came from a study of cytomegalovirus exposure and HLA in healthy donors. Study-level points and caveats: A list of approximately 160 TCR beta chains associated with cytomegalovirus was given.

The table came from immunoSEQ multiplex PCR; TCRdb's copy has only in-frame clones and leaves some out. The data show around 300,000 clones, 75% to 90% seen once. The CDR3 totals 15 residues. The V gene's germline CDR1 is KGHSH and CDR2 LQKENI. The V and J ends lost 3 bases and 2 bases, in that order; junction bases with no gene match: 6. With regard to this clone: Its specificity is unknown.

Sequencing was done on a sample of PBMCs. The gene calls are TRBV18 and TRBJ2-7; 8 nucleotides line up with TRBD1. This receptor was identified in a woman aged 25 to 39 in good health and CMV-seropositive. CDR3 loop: CASSPTGGFPYEQYF. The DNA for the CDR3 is TGTGCCAGCTCACCCACAGGGGGATTCCCCTACGAGCAGTACTTC.